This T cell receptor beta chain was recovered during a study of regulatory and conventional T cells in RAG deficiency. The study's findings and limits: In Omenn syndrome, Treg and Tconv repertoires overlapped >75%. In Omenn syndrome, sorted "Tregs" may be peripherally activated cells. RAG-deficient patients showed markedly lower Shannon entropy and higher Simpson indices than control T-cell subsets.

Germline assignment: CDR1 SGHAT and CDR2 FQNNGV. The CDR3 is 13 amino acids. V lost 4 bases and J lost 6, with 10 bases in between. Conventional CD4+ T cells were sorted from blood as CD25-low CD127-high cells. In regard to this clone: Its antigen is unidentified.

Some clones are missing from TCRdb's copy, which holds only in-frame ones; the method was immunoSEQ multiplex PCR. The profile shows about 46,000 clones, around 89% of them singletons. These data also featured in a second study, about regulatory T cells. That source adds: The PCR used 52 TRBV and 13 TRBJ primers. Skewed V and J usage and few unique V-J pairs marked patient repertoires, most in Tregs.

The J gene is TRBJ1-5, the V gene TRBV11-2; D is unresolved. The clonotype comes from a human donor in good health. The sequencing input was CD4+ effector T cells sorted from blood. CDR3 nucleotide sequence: TGTGCCAGCAGCTCGGCGGGGAGTCAGCCCCAGCATTTT. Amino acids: CASSSAGSQPQHF.